The entry below describes one T cell receptor beta chain. The data derive from a study of Graves' ophthalmopathy and Graves' hyperthyroidism. Study-wide context: There was a collection of peripheral blood at initial diagnosis, before any treatment.

Amplification of the TCR beta CDR3 regions used RNA transcripts (as template). The workflow started with a first-round RT-PCR run with HTBI primers and then moved on to a second-round multiplex PCR. TCRdb analysed the multiplex PCR reads with MiXCR anew, one entry per CDR3 protein. Of under 800,000 distinct CDR3 sequences listed, roughly 20% were seen once; the top ten hold around 6.5%. Germline V CDR1 and CDR2: LGHDT, YNNKEL (reference sequence). Deletions cut 4 bases from V and 4 bases from J, with 19 bases between. The CDR3 covers 16 residues. A volume of 9.5 to 10 ml of fresh peripheral blood supplied the PBMCs.

Sequencing was performed on peripheral blood. The J gene is TRBJ1-2, the V gene TRBV3-1; tentative D call: TRBD1 (6 bases). The TCR originated in a woman between 18 and 29 years old with stable Graves' hyperthyroidism. Some clones in this sample may be carry-over from other donors' samples. CDR3 amino acids: CASSPEGDGRSYGYTF. For the CDR3, the DNA is TGTGCCAGCAGCCCCGAGGGGGACGGCCGGAGCTATGGCTACACCTTC.